This is a list of T cell receptor beta chains from one sample in a study of blood T cell repertoires in COVID-19. Here immunoSEQ multiplex PCR was the method, and the copy in TCRdb shows in-frame clones only, minus some. Of some 250,000 clones in the sample, approximately 84% are singletons; the top ten hold 3% to 4%. Sequencing was carried out using PBMCs or T cells enriched from blood (not recorded which). The receptors were gathered from a woman aged 40 to 49 with acute COVID-19. The CDR3 runs from the conserved cysteine through the conserved F or W. Fields, in order: D gene, J gene, V gene, clone size, CDR3 DNA, CDR3 protein. A D gene is named only where the DNA matches it firmly. The size entry is marked missing in some rows and otherwise reads once, few, many or a size class.

>NA|TRBJ2-5|TRBV11-3|once
TGTGCCAGCAGCTTCTTATCCGGCCAAGAGACCCAGTACTTC
CASSFLSGQETQYF
>TRBD1|TRBJ2-3|TRBV2|few
TGTGCCAGCAGCCGCGGGACAGGGAGCACAGATACGCAGTATTTT
CASSRGTGSTDTQYF
>NA|TRBJ2-5|TRBV12-5|NA
TGTGCTAGTGGTTTGGACCCCGGCGGCGCGTACCAAGAGACCCAGTACTTC
CASGLDPGGAYQETQYF
>NA|TRBJ1-1|TRBV19|NA
TGTGCCAGTAGTATAGCGGGAAGGCTAATTAAAGCTTTCTTT
CASSIAGRLIKAFF
>NA|TRBJ2-1|TRBV29-1|NA
TGCAGCGTACAGCGTTGGGGAGGTCCGGGCAATGAGCAGTTCTTC
CSVQRWGGPGNEQFF
>NA|TRBJ1-2|TRBV28|once
TGTGCCAGCAGTGGAGGCGGGGTTAACTATGGCTACACCTTC
CASSGGGVNYGYTF
>TRBD1|TRBJ1-1|TRBV19|NA
TGTGCCAGTAGTATAGCTCGAAGGGGGCGGAGGGCTGAAGCTTTCTTT
CASSIARRGRRAEAFF
>TRBD2|TRBJ2-7|TRBV11-2|NA
TGTGCCAGCGCCACTAGCGGTACTTACGAGCAGTACTTC
CASATSGTYEQYF
>NA|TRBJ2-3|TRBV9|NA
TGTGCCAGCAGCCCCGACCCGAGGGCGGCAGATACGCAGTATTTT
CASSPDPRAADTQYF
>NA|TRBJ2-5|TRBV7-2|NA
TGTGCCAGCAGCTTAAATCAGGGGATGCTCGGGGAGACCCAGTACTTC
CASSLNQGMLGETQYF
>TRBD2|TRBJ2-5|TRBV2|NA
TGTGCCAGGTCCAGGGAGGGGGAGACCCAGTACTTC
CARSREGETQYF
>NA|TRBJ2-7|TRBV6-5|NA
TGTGCCAGTCGAAGAGACGGGACCTACGAGCAGTACTTC
CASRRDGTYEQYF
>TRBD1|TRBJ2-5|TRBV3-1/TRBV3-2|once
TGTGCCAGCAGCGCAACCTTGGGACAGCAAGAGACCCAGTACTTC
CASSATLGQQETQYF
>TRBD2|TRBJ2-5|TRBV9|NA
TGTGCCAGCAGCGTAGGGAGACTAGCGGGATTTCAAGAGACCCAGTACTTC
CASSVGRLAGFQETQYF
>NA|TRBJ2-7|TRBV25-1|NA
TGTGCCAGCAGCCACGATCGGTACGAGCAGTACTTC
CASSHDRYEQYF
>TRBD1|TRBJ1-1|TRBV5-8|NA
TGTGCCAGCAGCTCGGGGACAGGGTTTTCGGGTGCTGAAGCTTTCTTT
CASSSGTGFSGAEAFF
>NA|TRBJ2-2|TRBV19|once
TGTGCCAGTAGTATCTCGCCACGAGGCACCGGGGAGCTGTTTTTT
CASSISPRGTGELFF
>NA|TRBJ2-7|TRBV19|NA
TGTGCCAGTAGGAAGACACTAGATACCTACGAGCAGTACTTC
CASRKTLDTYEQYF
>NA|TRBJ2-1|TRBV7-2|NA
TGTGCCAGCAGCTCAACCGGGTCCTCTCTCAATGAGCAGTTCTTC
CASSSTGSSLNEQFF
>TRBD1|TRBJ2-7|TRBV29-1|NA
TGCAGCGTGCGGACAGGGCCCTACGAGCAGTACTTC
CSVRTGPYEQYF
>TRBD1|TRBJ1-5|TRBV28|NA
TGTGCCAGCAACCCCCATACAGGGGGCCGTCAGCCCCAGCATTTT
CASNPHTGGRQPQHF
>TRBD1|TRBJ1-1|TRBV7-9|NA
TGTGCCAGCAGCTTGGCCAGGGGGGCGAACACTGAAGCTTTCTTT
CASSLARGANTEAFF
>TRBD2|TRBJ2-7|TRBV19|few
TGTGCCAGTCGCTTAACGGGAGGGTCGTACGAGCAGTACTTC
CASRLTGGSYEQYF
>TRBD2|TRBJ2-3|TRBV29-1|NA
TGCAGCGTAGCTTCGGTAGCGGGAGCAGATACGCAGTATTTT
CSVASVAGADTQYF
>TRBD2|TRBJ2-7|TRBV11-1|once
TGTGCCAGCACCGGGACTAGCAACGAGCAGTACTTC
CASTGTSNEQYF
>NA|TRBJ2-7|TRBV18|few
TGTGCCAGCACGGATAAACAGGGACCCTACGAGCAGTACTTC
CASTDKQGPYEQYF
>NA|TRBJ1-1|TRBV11-3|NA
TGTGCCAGCAGCGCCGCCGCGACAGTGATGAACACTGAAGCTTTCTTT
CASSAAATVMNTEAFF
>NA|TRBJ1-6|TRBV28|once
TGTGCCAGCAGTTTAACAGGGTCGTCCTCACCCCTCCACTTT
CASSLTGSSSPLHF
>TRBD1|TRBJ1-2|TRBV7-9|NA
TGTGCCAGCAGCGCCGACAGGGGACTTTATGGCTACACCTTC
CASSADRGLYGYTF
>NA|TRBJ1-2|TRBV14|few
TGTGCCAGCAGCCAAATTAATCGTGAGCTCTATGGCTACACCTTC
CASSQINRELYGYTF
>NA|TRBJ1-1|TRBV6-1|NA
TGTGCCAGCAGTGAAACGCAGGACACTGAAGCTTTCTTT
CASSETQDTEAFF
>TRBD2|TRBJ2-1|TRBV27|NA
TGTGCCAGCAGTTTGCGGGAGGGGGACAATGAGCAGTTCTTC
CASSLREGDNEQFF
>NA|TRBJ2-7|TRBV21-1|NA
TGTGCCAGCAGCAAAGGCCGACAGGGGACGGACTACGAGCAGTACTTC
CASSKGRQGTDYEQYF
>NA|TRBJ2-7|TRBV18|medium-sized
TGTGCCAGCTCACCACCGACTGCCAGACCTTACGAGCAGTACTTC
CASSPPTARPYEQYF
>TRBD1|TRBJ2-5|TRBV2|few
TGTGCCAGCAGGGACAGGGGGGGGGAGACCCAGTACTTC
CASRDRGGETQYF
>TRBD2|TRBJ2-7|TRBV6-4|NA
TGTGCCAGCAGTGACGGGGGAGGGCCTCATTACGAGCAGTACTTC
CASSDGGGPHYEQYF
>NA|TRBJ1-1|TRBV7-9|NA
TGTGCCAGCAGCTTAGCTTCCGGGGGGGACACTGAAGCTTTCTTT
CASSLASGGDTEAFF
>TRBD2|TRBJ2-1|TRBV5-4|NA
TGTGCCAGCAACCCAGGGACTAGCGGCTACAATGAGCAGTTCTTC
CASNPGTSGYNEQFF
>TRBD2|TRBJ2-3|TRBV7-3|NA
TGTGCCAGCAGCTCGCTAGCGGGAGGCACAGATACGCAGTATTTT
CASSSLAGGTDTQYF
>NA|TRBJ2-7|TRBV7-9|NA
TGTGCCAGCAGCCCCACCGGTGGTCTTTACTACGAGCAGTACTTC
CASSPTGGLYYEQYF
>TRBD1|TRBJ2-5|TRBV19|NA
TGTGCCAGCGCTGATCACAGGGGGCAAGAGACCCAGTACTTC
CASADHRGQETQYF
>TRBD2|TRBJ2-7|TRBV10-3|NA
TGTGCCATCACCCGGGAGGAGCCCTACGAGCAGTACTTC
CAITREEPYEQYF
>TRBD2|TRBJ2-4|TRBV4-1|NA
TGCGCCAGCAGCCAACAGGGCGGGAGGGTATCGGACATTCAGTACTTC
CASSQQGGRVSDIQYF
>NA|TRBJ1-1|TRBV5-4|once
TGTGCCAGCAGCTCTGAGGTGGCGCGGGGGCGGAACACTGAAGCTTTCTTT
CASSSEVARGRNTEAFF
>TRBD2|TRBJ2-5|TRBV5-6|NA
TGTGCCAGCAGCTTGAGCGGGAATGGGGGAGAGACCCAGTACTTC
CASSLSGNGGETQYF
>TRBD1|TRBJ2-7|TRBV19|NA
TGTGCCAGTAGTCGGGACAGTCCTTCCTACGAGCAGTACTTC
CASSRDSPSYEQYF
>NA|TRBJ2-1|TRBV9|NA
TGTGCCAGCAGCGTAGCTATCGGGAGCTCCTACAATGAGCAGTTCTTC
CASSVAIGSSYNEQFF
>TRBD1|TRBJ1-2|TRBV19|many
TGTGCCAGTAGTATCCTACAGGGGAGGTATGGCTACACCTTC
CASSILQGRYGYTF
>TRBD1|TRBJ1-2|TRBV3-1/TRBV3-2|once
TGTGCCAGCAGCCGAGGGGACAGTGGGCGGGGTGGCTATGGCTACACCTTC
CASSRGDSGRGGYGYTF
>NA|TRBJ1-2|TRBV11-3|few
TGTGCCAGCAGCTTAGTAGGGGAACACGGCTACACCTTC
CASSLVGEHGYTF
>NA|TRBJ2-1|TRBV12-5|NA
TGTGCTAGTGGTTTGGTTAGCTCTGAGCAGTTCTTC
CASGLVSSEQFF
>NA|TRBJ2-1|TRBV2|NA
TGTGCCAGCAGTCAAACGACATCCTACAATGAGCAGTTCTTC
CASSQTTSYNEQFF